This paragraph reports one TCR beta chain. Its target antigen remains unknown. Per-nucleotide qualities are absent, and no much larger clonotype sits a single base away. A single peripheral blood draw of around 120 mL on average was collected from each donor into heparinised tubes. A BD FACSAria II was used to sort naive, central memory, regulatory and stem cell-like memory CD4+ T cells with a panel that included CD45RO, CCR7, CD25, CD127, CD95 and CD27. A purity above 95% was achieved for all sorted populations. PBMCs were isolated right away by Lymphoprep density gradient centrifugation and were stained directly, without culture. To minimize batch effects, samples were stained and sorted in pairs, one healthy donor with one patient per experiment. This sample was taken from a study of beta chain features in type 1 diabetes (dated by TCRdb to 2017 to 2018). For the study in its entirety: Mean age, gender distribution, total cell number and subset yield did not differ between patients and healthy donors. A total of roughly 99 million sorted cells were examined across all samples, and the number of cells per subset was strongly correlated with RNA yield. In the study, recently diagnosed type 1 diabetes patients and matched healthy donors were compared on the TCRB repertoires of their sorted circulating CD4+ T cell subsets. Regulatory and stem cell-like memory subsets were isolated from only 8 patients and roughly 8 healthy donors, whereas naive and central memory subsets came from all 28 donors.

At the junction V is shortened by 3 bases and J by 4 bases, with 9 bases in between. The CDR3 starts with the cysteine, ends with the phenylalanine, and has 13 residues. This entry keeps only the CDR3 DNA: 39 bases, framed from base 1. The germline V gene (reference sequence) sets CDR1 to LNHNV and CDR2 to YYDKDF. The paper as a whole reports these results and caveats: Fewer insertions and more nucleotide deletions at VDJ recombination sites were observed in patients with type 1 diabetes, implying thymic rearrangement abnormalities. In all four CD4+ subsets, TCRB CDR3 length was moderately but significantly shorter in type 1 diabetes patients. Naive, central memory and regulatory TCRB repertoires appeared more similar among patients than among healthy donors. Because small numbers of individuals were included in the HLA sub-analyses, any influence of HLA type on TCRB rearrangement was left unresolved. PCR may preferentially amplify shorter templates, but because patient and control samples were amplified and corrected together, any resulting skew would affect both groups equally. Sequencing cDNA rather than genomic DNA could over-represent highly expressing activated cells, although activation and CD3 levels did not differ between groups.

The High Capacity cDNA Reverse Transcription Kit was used to reverse transcribe all of the isolated RNA, meaning that expressed TCRB transcripts were what got sequenced. Naive, central memory and regulatory T cell samples underwent deep immunoSEQ sequencing, averaging around 3.7 million total reads per sample. Sorted cells were lysed in RLT buffer and RNA was extracted with DNase-treated RNeasy Micro or Mini kits, depending on cell number. Each cell subset was processed on its own to prevent cross-contamination, while patient and healthy donor samples were processed together. TCRB sequences were amplified from cDNA with the immunoSEQ multiplex PCR, producing 87-bp fragments spanning the CDR3 region. Sequencing of the amplicons was done on the Illumina HiSeq platform. Processing in the source paper ran as follows. PCR bias was computationally corrected using synthetic template baselines, reads within Hamming distance 2 were collapsed, and singletons that could not be merged were discarded. Reads were aligned to IMGT to assign V, D and J genes, CDR3 length, and insertions or deletions at six rearrangement sites. Within each subset, clonotype counts were normalized to sorted cell number, after which true diversity and Gini coefficients were computed with the tcR R package. The overlap coefficient, calculated on TCRB nucleotide sequences, was used to quantify repertoire sharing. Out-of-frame TCRB sequences from naive cells were analyzed as a proxy for the pre-selection repertoire. TCRdb stores this immuneACCESS table with in-frame sequences only. Part of the clones is absent; in the studies checked, under half of the shortfall reflects unresolved V genes, and no reason is known for the rest. From that table come the V and J calls and clone size; the DNA was used to work out D and trimming. The table for this sample lists a few hundred thousand clones; 15% of them were counted only once. Together, the top ten hold less than 0.02% of the sample.

This chain is built from TRBV15 and TRBJ1-2; the D gene is perhaps TRBD1, on 5 matching bases. This sequence was found in a man between 18 and 29 years old with type 1 diabetes. Sequenced material: naive CD4+ T cells from blood. The cell subset or site label on this specimen signifies: true naive CD4+ T cells. The CDR3 corresponds to CATSSPGLYGYTF. At the DNA level, the sequence is TGTGCCACCAGCAGCCCGGGACTCTATGGCTACACCTTC.